This T cell receptor (beta chain) was sequenced during a study of blood T cell repertoires in COVID-19. On the study more broadly: T cells, B-cell-depleted T cells, or PBMCs supplied cDNA or gDNA.

Recruitment covered fewer than 25 US areas and drew participants whose ages spanned about 18 to 90 years. Participants reported their clinical history, and cohort assignment relied on those reports. Study processing details: Cell counts per sample came from amplifying reference gene primers. Libraries were prepared by immunoSEQ multiplex PCR; TCRdb keeps only in-frame clonotypes and omits some of them. D and trimming come from the DNA, and the V and J calls and clone size come from that table. The sample has around 450,000 clones; about 85% are singletons. Germline CDR1 SGHVS, CDR2 FNYEAQ. After removal of 2 bases from V and 5 bases from J, the junction contained 9 bases not matched to a gene. The CDR3 runs 15 residues.

This receptor was taken from a woman aged 18-29 years with acute COVID-19. What was sequenced was PBMCs or T cells enriched from blood (not recorded which). The chain links TRBV7-6 to TRBJ2-7; 7 nucleotides line up with TRBD1. CDR3 protein: CASSLYGRGSDEQYF. The CDR3 nucleotides read TGTGCCAGCAGCTTATACGGCAGGGGGTCAGACGAGCAGTACTTC. Combining the CDR3 with reference TRBV7-6 and TRBJ2-7 gives the whole variable domain GAGVSQSPRYKVTKRGQDVALRCDPISGHVSLYWYRQALGQGPEFLTYFNYEAQQDKSGLPNDRFSAERPEGSISTLTIQRTEQRDSAMYRCASSLYGRGSDEQYFGPGTRLTVT.